This T cell receptor beta chain emerged from a study of T cell repertoires in cytomegalovirus infection. TCRdb recomputed calls from the reads with MiXCR, one row per CDR3 protein. The sample records around 750,000 distinct CDR3 sequences, over 25% being singletons. The CDR3 is 20 residues long. The V gene end was trimmed by 2 bases and the J gene end by 4 bases; junction bases not matched to a gene: 12. CDR1 and CDR2 from the germline V gene are MNHEY and SVGAGI. This clonotype was observed a few times. Its target is unknown. The sequencing used cultured CD8+ T cells from PBMCs, collected from culture after CMV antigen stimulation. The gene calls are TRBV6-5 and TRBJ2-3; TRBD2 matches at 16 bases. This clonotype originated in a human donor in good health (CMV status not recorded). Some clones in this sample may be carry-over from other donors' samples. CDR3 protein: CASSYTEGLAGGPESDTQYF. In DNA, the CDR3 is TGTGCCAGCAGTTACACAGAGGGACTAGCGGGGGGGCCGGAGTCAGATACGCAGTATTTT.